These 21 T cell receptor beta chains share one sample of origin, sequenced in a study of CD8 T cells in Susac syndrome. A quantity of 0.5 to 1 ug RNA underwent reverse transcription using random hexamers. TCRdb analysed the immunoSEQ multiplex PCR reads with MiXCR anew, one entry per CDR3 protein. The sample shows more than 95,000 distinct CDR3 sequences, about 93% of them seen only once. Sequenced material: CD4+ T cells from PBMCs. Receptors were obtained from a human donor in good health.

The J gene is TRBJ2-3, the V gene TRBV30; 7 bases agree with TRBD1. This CDR3 region has 15 residues. CDR1 is GTSNPN, CDR2 SVGIG, per germline (reference sequence). Germline trimming cut 4 bases from V and 4 bases from J; bases unmatched to any gene: 11. For the CDR3, the DNA is TGTGCCTGGACCACGACAGGGTGGGGCCCAGATACGCAGTATTTT. This sequence encodes CAWTTTGWGPDTQYF.

This clonotype was seen a few times. The chain links TRBV7-9 to TRBJ2-2; unclear D gene. The CDR3 covers 14 residues. Germline CDR1 SEHNR, CDR2 FQNEAQ (reference sequence). The ends were cut back, 5 bases at V and 1 base at J, with 8 bases in the middle. CDR3 protein: CASSPRGNTGELFF. CDR3 nucleotide sequence: TGTGCCAGCAGCCCTCGCGGGAACACCGGGGAGCTGTTTTTT.

This clonotype was seen a single time. The genes are TRBV21-1 and TRBJ2-2; the DNA was not used to check the table's D call, TRBD2. TRBV21-1 represents a pseudogene. The CDR3 has 18 residues. In DNA form, the CDR3 reads TGTGCCAGCAGCAAAGTCAGGCTAGCGGCCCTCGGAACCGGGGAGCTGTTTTTT. This codes for CASSKVRLAALGTGELFF.

This chain joins TRBV30 and TRBJ1-1, with 7 bases matching TRBD1. Germline values: CDR1 GTSNPN, CDR2 SVGIG (reference sequence). This CDR3 comprises 13 residues. J was trimmed by 6 bases and V by 0 bases; bases with no gene match: 4. Here the CDR3 reads CAWSVRGGAEAFF. In DNA form, the CDR3 reads TGTGCCTGGAGTGTCAGGGGGGGGGCTGAAGCTTTCTTT.

This clonotype showed up just once. The chain employs TRBV7-2 and TRBJ2-7; tentatively, D is TRBD1 (6 bases). The CDR3 has 15 residues. Deletions cut 4 bases from V and 5 bases from J, with 18 bases between. The germline V gene encodes CDR1 SGHTA and CDR2 FQGNSA. CDR3 sequence (DNA): TGTGCCAGCAGCTCCCCGGCGACAGGTATAGACGAGCAGTACTTC. This sequence encodes CASSSPATGIDEQYF. Together with reference TRBV7-2 and TRBJ2-7, the CDR3 gives the full variable domain: GAGVSQSPSNKVTEKGKDVELRCDPISGHTALYWYRQSLGQGLEFLIYFQGNSAPDKSGLPSDRFSAERTGGSVSTLTIQRTQQEDSAVYLCASSSPATGIDEQYFGPGTRLTVT.

The chain has TRBV3-1 and TRBJ2-5; D assignment may be TRBD1 or TRBD2 (6 bases each). The CDR3 sequence is 14 residues long. Germline V CDR1 and CDR2: LGHDT, YNNKEL (reference sequence). With 9 bases removed from V and 5 bases from J, the gap between germline ends came to 19 bases. CDR3 in DNA: TGTGCCAGTAATAGGGGGTCGGCGGGGGAGACCCAGTACTTC. Translated: CASNRGSAGETQYF.

This clonotype showed up just once. V usage is TRBV6-5 and J usage is TRBJ2-7; a weak D match, TRBD2 (5 bases). The CDR3 spans 14 residues. Germline values: CDR1 MNHEY, CDR2 SVGAGI. The V and J ends lost 6 bases and 4 bases respectively, with 16 bases between them. The chain's CDR3 is CASRRTVIIYEQYF. CDR3 nucleotide sequence: TGTGCCAGCAGGAGGACTGTAATAATTTACGAGCAGTACTTC.

The gene calls are TRBV5-1 and TRBJ2-1; the D gene is possibly TRBD2 (6 bases). The V and J ends lost 0 bases and 6 bases respectively, with 13 bases between them. Germline CDR1 SGHRS, CDR2 YFSETQ. The CDR3 is 15 residues long. The CDR3 reads CASSLGGGGTNEQFF. The CDR3, as DNA: TGCGCCAGCAGCTTGGGTGGGGGAGGCACCAATGAGCAGTTCTTC.

The V and J genes are TRBV5-6 and TRBJ1-2; 7 bases map to TRBD1. J was trimmed by 8 bases and V by 6 bases; bases with no gene match: 13. This CDR3 comprises 14 residues. CDR1 and CDR2 from the germline V gene are SGHDT and YYEEEE. The CDR3 region has the DNA TGTGCCAGCATCTCCCGACAGGGAGTGAGCGGCTACACCTTC. It translates to CASISRQGVSGYTF.

This chain connects TRBV4-3 to TRBJ1-4; TRBD1 agrees at 8 bases. Germline V gene data show CDR1 as LGHNA and CDR2 as YSLEER. CDR3 length equals 16 residues. V lost 0 bases and J lost 5; bases outside the gene matches: 5. The CDR3 DNA is TGCGCCAGCAGCCAAGATTGGGACAGGTCCAATGAAAAACTGTTTTTT. This sequence encodes CASSQDWDRSNEKLFF.

A single count supports this clonotype. The chain uses TRBV7-6 and TRBJ2-3, with 7 bases lining up with TRBD1. Per the germline V gene, CDR1 is SGHVS and CDR2 is FNYEAQ. The trim removed 5 bases at V and 1 base at J, leaving 6 bases unmatched. The CDR3 covers 15 residues. The CDR3 DNA reads TGTGCCAGCAGCCCAGGGGGATTTGGCACAGATACGCAGTATTTT. This translates into CASSPGGFGTDTQYF.

The genes are TRBV15 and TRBJ1-5, with a weak D call TRBD1 (6 bases). The CDR3 is 14 residues long. The V and J ends lost 6 bases and 0 bases respectively, with 9 bases between them. CDR1 and CDR2 from the germline V gene are LNHNV and YYDKDF (reference sequence). In DNA, the CDR3 is TGTGCCACCAGTACAGGGTTTAGCAATCAGCCCCAGCATTTT. It codes for CATSTGFSNQPQHF.

The chain is built from TRBV9 and TRBJ2-3; D possibly uses TRBD1 or TRBD2 (5 bases each). Germline values: CDR1 SGDLS, CDR2 YYNGEE. This CDR3 region has 16 residues. Trimming stripped 6 bases from V and 2 bases from J, with 19 bases between. CDR3 region: CASTRAEGRFTDTQYF. CDR3 DNA: TGTGCCAGCACCCGAGCCGAGGGACGCTTCACAGATACGCAGTATTTT.

The V and J genes are TRBV20-1 and TRBJ2-5, with 9 bases identical to TRBD2. CDR3 length: 14 amino acids. V lost 3 bases and J lost 0; bases outside the gene matches: 2. The V gene's germline CDR1 is DFQATT and CDR2 SNEGSKA (reference sequence). The CDR3 spells CSARRLADQETQYF. The CDR3 DNA follows: TGCAGTGCTAGGAGACTAGCGGACCAAGAGACCCAGTACTTC.

The gene calls are TRBV11-2 and TRBJ2-5; TRBD1 agrees at 7 bases. The V gene end was trimmed by 3 bases and the J gene end by 5 bases; junction bases not matched to a gene: 9. The CDR3 covers 15 residues. Germline V gene lookup returns CDR1 SGHAT and CDR2 FQNNGV. CDR3 sequence reads: CASSLGPVGQETQYF. The CDR3 coding sequence is TGTGCCAGCAGCTTGGGTCCCGTGGGACAGGAGACCCAGTACTTC.

The CDR3 reads CASSEGTVVTYEQYF. CDR3 DNA: TGTGCCAGCAGTGAAGGGACGGTTGTTACCTACGAGCAGTACTTC. This chain joins TRBV6-1 and TRBJ2-7, with no clear D. V shed 1 base and J shed 2 bases, with 12 bases lying between them. Germline CDR1 reads MNHNS; CDR2 reads SASEGT. The CDR3 has 15 amino acids.

The chain carries TRBV5-6 and TRBJ1-2; the match to TRBD1 covers 9 bases. The germline gives CDR1 SGHDT, CDR2 YYEEEE. After removal of 2 bases from V and 13 bases from J, the junction contained 18 bases not matched to a gene. This CDR3 contains 16 residues. CDR3 amino acids: CASSFFGTGKDYAGTF. In DNA form, the CDR3 reads TGTGCCAGCAGCTTCTTCGGGACAGGGAAAGACTATGCTGGCACCTTC.

The rearrangement uses TRBV4-1 and TRBJ1-1; TRBD1 matches at 7 bases. CDR3 length: 14 residues. V dropped 3 bases and J dropped 1; count of bases not matched to a gene: 2. The germline gives CDR1 MGHRA, CDR2 YSYEKL. As DNA, the CDR3 is TGCGCCAGCAGCCAGGGACAGACGAACACTGAAGCTTTCTTT. Residues: CASSQGQTNTEAFF.

This chain joins TRBV25-1 and TRBJ1-2; 7 bases map to TRBD1. J gave up 0 bases and V 8 bases, and 6 bases lay outside the gene matches. CDR1 and CDR2 from the germline V gene are MGHDK and SYGVNS. The CDR3 is 14 residues long. The CDR3 coding sequence is TGTGCCAGCGGCCCGACAGGGACTAACTATGGCTACACCTTC. As protein: CASGPTGTNYGYTF.

The V call is TRBV6-5, the J call TRBJ2-1, with 16 bases aligning to TRBD2. V was pared by 2 bases and J by 8 bases, with 6 bases of the junction left unmatched. In germline, CDR1 is MNHEY, CDR2 SVGAGI. There are 17 residues in the CDR3. CDR3 sequence: CASSYLPGTSGRDEQFF. The CDR3 nucleotides are TGTGCCAGCAGTTACCTCCCCGGGACTAGCGGGAGGGATGAGCAGTTCTTC.

The J gene is TRBJ1-2, the V gene TRBV30; D perhaps matches TRBD1 (5 bases). CDR1 GTSNPN and CDR2 SVGIG come from the germline V gene (reference sequence). This CDR3 has 14 residues. V dropped 6 bases and J dropped 4 bases, with 18 bases sitting between them. The CDR3 region has the DNA TGTGCCTGTCAAGGGACCGCCTTTATCTATGGCTACACCTTC. Encoded protein: CACQGTAFIYGYTF. Together with reference TRBV30 and TRBJ1-2, the CDR3 gives the full variable domain: SQTIHQWPATLVQPVGSPLSLECTVEGTSNPNLYWYRQAAGRGLQLLFYSVGIGQISSEVPQNLSASRPQDRQFILSSKKLLLSDSGFYLCACQGTAFIYGYTFGSGTRLTVV.